This TCR beta chain was obtained from a study of blood T cells in healthy people across ages. The use of a sample-barcoded 5' primer and a J-beta primer mix characterized a second PCR of about 6 to 12 cycles. TCRdb re-analysed the 5' RACE reads in MiXCR, keeping a single row per CDR3 protein. This table holds hundreds of thousands of distinct CDR3 sequences, around 52% found once. Unmatched junction bases numbered 6, after V lost 4 bases and J lost 8 bases. This CDR3 comprises 14 residues. CDR1 and CDR2 (germline): MDHEN, SYDVKM. This clonotype was found a few times. This sequence originates from an elderly woman in good health. Material: blood. The chain carries TRBV28 and TRBJ1-4, with 8 bases aligning to TRBD1. CDR3 nucleotides: TGTGCCAGCAGTTCAACAGGGGGTGGAGAAAAACTGTTTTTT. It yields the protein CASSSTGGGEKLFF.